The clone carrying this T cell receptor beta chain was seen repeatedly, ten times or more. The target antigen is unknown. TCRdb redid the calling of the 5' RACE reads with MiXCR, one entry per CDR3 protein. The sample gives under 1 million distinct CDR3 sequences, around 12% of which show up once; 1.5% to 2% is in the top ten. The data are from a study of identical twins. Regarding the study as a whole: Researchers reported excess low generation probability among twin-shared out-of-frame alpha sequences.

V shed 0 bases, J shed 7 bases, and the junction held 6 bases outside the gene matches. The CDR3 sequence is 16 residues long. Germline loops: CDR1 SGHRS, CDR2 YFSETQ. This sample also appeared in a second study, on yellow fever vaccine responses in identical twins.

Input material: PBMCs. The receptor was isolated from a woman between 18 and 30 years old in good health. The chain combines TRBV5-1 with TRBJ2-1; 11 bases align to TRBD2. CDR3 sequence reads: CASSLAGSGGANEQFF. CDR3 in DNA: TGCGCCAGCAGCTTGGCCGGTAGCGGGGGGGCTAATGAGCAGTTCTTC.